These T cell receptor beta chains were read from a single sample in a study of Ad26.COV2.S vaccination and SARS-CoV-2 variants. Clones were sequenced by immunoSEQ multiplex PCR, and TCRdb holds only the in-frame ones, with some missing. The sample gives a few hundred thousand clones, over 75% of which show up once; 1.9% is in the top ten. The sequenced sample was peripheral blood, obtained in a trial of Ad26.COV2.S vaccine versus placebo. Receptor source: a person aged 18-60 years who received the Ad26.COV2.S COVID-19 vaccine or a placebo. Each CDR3 is given with its conserved first and last residue. A D gene is named only where the DNA matches it firmly. Clone size, where shown, is once, few, many, or a class for clones that have expanded.

D: NA; size: NA; V: TRBV10-2; J: TRBJ2-1; CDR3: CASSESWDIRYNEQFF; DNA: TGCGCCAGCAGTGAGTCGTGGGATATACGGTACAATGAGCAGTTCTTC
D: TRBD1; size: few; V: TRBV29-1; J: TRBJ1-3; CDR3: CSVRDRDGNTIYF; DNA: TGCAGCGTCCGGGACAGGGATGGAAACACCATATATTTT
D: TRBD2; size: NA; V: TRBV5-1; J: TRBJ2-1; CDR3: CASRGLAVYNEQFF; DNA: TGCGCCAGCAGGGGACTAGCGGTCTACAATGAGCAGTTCTTC
D: TRBD1; size: NA; V: TRBV5-4; J: TRBJ2-7; CDR3: CASSSGQGAYEQYF; DNA: TGTGCCAGCAGCTCTGGACAGGGGGCCTACGAGCAGTACTTC
D: TRBD1; size: NA; V: TRBV13; J: TRBJ1-2; CDR3: CASSPRTGLNYGYTF; DNA: TGTGCCAGCAGCCCCCGGACAGGGTTAAACTATGGCTACACCTTC
D: NA; size: once; V: TRBV29-1; J: TRBJ1-2; CDR3: CSVNSRGRGNYGYTF; DNA: TGCAGCGTCAACTCGAGGGGCAGGGGAAACTATGGCTACACCTTC
D: TRBD2; size: NA; V: TRBV28; J: TRBJ2-7; CDR3: CASSFTGGIAYEQYF; DNA: TGTGCCAGCAGTTTTACGGGAGGAATCGCCTACGAGCAGTACTTC
D: NA; size: NA; V: TRBV5-8; J: TRBJ2-3; CDR3: CASSQTSYTDTQYF; DNA: TGTGCCAGCAGCCAAACTAGCTACACAGATACGCAGTATTTT
D: NA; size: once; V: TRBV7-2; J: TRBJ2-1; CDR3: CASSLYGDYNEQFF; DNA: TGTGCCAGCAGCTTATACGGCGACTACAATGAGCAGTTCTTC
D: TRBD1; size: medium-sized; V: TRBV24-1; J: TRBJ2-2; CDR3: CATSDLTGGDTGELFF; DNA: TGTGCCACCAGTGATTTGACAGGGGGCGACACCGGGGAGCTGTTTTTT
D: NA; size: NA; V: TRBV6-4; J: TRBJ2-1; CDR3: CASSDSLENNEQFF; DNA: TGTGCCAGCAGTGACTCGCTAGAGAACAATGAGCAGTTCTTC
D: TRBD1; size: NA; V: TRBV7-8; J: TRBJ2-6; CDR3: CASSLLQGSGANVLTF; DNA: TGTGCCAGCAGCCTATTACAGGGGTCTGGGGCCAACGTCCTGACTTTC
D: TRBD1; size: NA; V: TRBV29-1; J: TRBJ1-1; CDR3: CSVRGGQGRVNTEAFF; DNA: TGCAGCGTCAGGGGAGGACAGGGGAGGGTTAACACTGAAGCTTTCTTT
D: NA; size: NA; V: TRBV20-1; J: TRBJ2-2; CDR3: CSASLGAGNVPGELFF; DNA: TGCAGTGCTAGTCTTGGGGCGGGGAATGTTCCCGGGGAGCTGTTTTTT
D: NA; size: NA; V: TRBV7-8; J: TRBJ2-7; CDR3: CASSLAVTSDYEQYF; DNA: TGTGCCAGCAGCTTAGCGGTTACATCGGACTACGAGCAGTACTTC
D: NA; size: NA; V: TRBV18; J: TRBJ2-3; CDR3: CASSQASAADTQYF; DNA: TGTGCCAGCTCACAAGCTTCGGCAGCCGATACGCAGTATTTT
D: TRBD2; size: NA; V: TRBV18; J: TRBJ2-1; CDR3: CASSPLTSGRNEQFF; DNA: TGTGCCAGCTCACCATTAACTAGCGGGAGGAATGAGCAGTTCTTC
D: TRBD1; size: NA; V: TRBV25-1; J: TRBJ1-4; CDR3: CASSEVWGQGASDEKLFF; DNA: TGTGCCAGCAGTGAAGTCTGGGGACAGGGAGCCTCGGATGAAAAACTGTTTTTT
D: TRBD1; size: NA; V: TRBV28; J: TRBJ1-2; CDR3: CASSLGSGGPYGYTF; DNA: TGTGCCAGCAGTTTAGGGTCAGGGGGCCCCTATGGCTACACCTTC
D: TRBD2; size: NA; V: TRBV13; J: TRBJ2-7; CDR3: CASSLGTSGSYEQYF; DNA: TGTGCCAGCAGCTTAGGAACTAGCGGGAGCTACGAGCAGTACTTC
D: TRBD2; size: NA; V: TRBV15; J: TRBJ2-3; CDR3: CATSRDFTSGRPTDTQYF; DNA: TGTGCCACCAGCAGAGATTTTACTAGCGGGAGGCCCACAGATACGCAGTATTTT
D: TRBD1; size: NA; V: TRBV12-3/TRBV12-4; J: TRBJ1-2; CDR3: CASSLGQGQGYTF; DNA: TGTGCCAGCAGTTTAGGACAGGGTCAAGGCTACACCTTC
D: NA; size: NA; V: TRBV25-1; J: TRBJ1-2; CDR3: CASTPRGRNYGYTF; DNA: TGTGCCAGCACCCCAAGAGGCAGGAACTATGGCTACACCTTC
D: TRBD1; size: NA; V: TRBV19; J: TRBJ1-4; CDR3: CASTTGTGGEKLFF; DNA: TGTGCCAGTACCACAGGGACAGGGGGTGAAAAACTGTTTTTT
D: TRBD1; size: NA; V: TRBV11-2; J: TRBJ1-2; CDR3: CASSLQGNYGYTF; DNA: TGTGCCAGCAGCCTACAGGGGAACTATGGCTACACCTTC
D: TRBD2; size: NA; V: TRBV5-6; J: TRBJ2-7; CDR3: CASSSNPGTSWSYEQYF; DNA: TGTGCCAGCAGCTCAAATCCCGGGACTAGCTGGTCCTACGAGCAGTACTTC
D: NA; size: NA; V: TRBV10-3; J: TRBJ2-2; CDR3: CAIGTGTQNTGELFF; DNA: TGTGCCATCGGGACCGGGACTCAGAACACCGGGGAGCTGTTTTTT
D: TRBD2; size: once; V: TRBV5-4; J: TRBJ2-1; CDR3: CASSSSSGRSYNEQFF; DNA: TGTGCCAGCAGCTCCTCTAGCGGCCGCTCCTACAATGAGCAGTTCTTC
D: NA; size: NA; V: TRBV5-1; J: TRBJ2-6; CDR3: CASSLTAAGANVLTF; DNA: TGCGCCAGCAGCTTGACTGCCGCTGGGGCCAACGTCCTGACTTTC
D: NA; size: NA; V: TRBV5-1; J: TRBJ2-2; CDR3: CASSLATMNTGELFF; DNA: TGCGCCAGCAGCTTGGCTACGATGAACACCGGGGAGCTGTTTTTT
D: TRBD1; size: NA; V: TRBV28; J: TRBJ1-4; CDR3: CASSSGGEDEKLFF; DNA: TGTGCCAGCAGCTCAGGGGGGGAAGACGAAAAACTGTTTTTT
D: NA; size: NA; V: TRBV5-6; J: TRBJ2-7; CDR3: CASSQDKDSYEQYF; DNA: TGTGCCAGCAGCCAGGATAAAGACTCCTACGAGCAGTACTTC
D: TRBD2; size: NA; V: TRBV5-4; J: TRBJ2-5; CDR3: CASSLVLAGRPGGGETQYF; DNA: TGTGCCAGCAGCTTGGTACTAGCGGGACGCCCTGGGGGGGGAGAGACCCAGTACTTC
D: NA; size: NA; V: TRBV5-6; J: TRBJ1-2; CDR3: CASSSQAHYGYTF; DNA: TGTGCCAGCAGTTCGCAGGCCCACTATGGCTACACCTTC
D: NA; size: once; V: TRBV9; J: TRBJ2-3; CDR3: CASSGVGPVGDTQYF; DNA: TGTGCCAGCAGCGGAGTAGGGCCCGTGGGAGATACGCAGTATTTT
D: NA; size: NA; V: TRBV11-3; J: TRBJ2-5; CDR3: CASSSQETQYF; DNA: TGTGCCAGCAGCTCGCAAGAGACCCAGTACTTC
D: TRBD1; size: NA; V: TRBV3-1/TRBV3-2; J: TRBJ1-4; CDR3: CASSQKGQGYEKLFF; DNA: TGTGCCAGCAGCCAGAAGGGACAGGGGTATGAAAAACTGTTTTTT
D: TRBD2; size: NA; V: TRBV4-2; J: TRBJ2-3; CDR3: CASSQVFSGATDTQYF; DNA: TGTGCCAGCAGCCAAGTATTTAGCGGGGCCACAGATACGCAGTATTTT
D: NA; size: NA; V: TRBV10-2; J: TRBJ2-4; CDR3: CASKAGIAKNIQYF; DNA: TGCGCCAGCAAAGCAGGGATCGCCAAAAACATTCAGTACTTC